These T cell receptor beta chains were read from a single sample in a study of OX40 agonist ivuxolimab in advanced cancers. The data were produced by immunoSEQ multiplex PCR, yet TCRdb's version contains in-frame clones alone and is incomplete. The sample yields under 25,000 clones, approximately 83% seen once. Specimen: CD4+ or CD8+ T cells sorted from blood, collected in a trial of the OX40 agonist ivuxolimab. The receptor source for this set is an adult with an advanced solid tumor such as melanoma, head and neck, liver or kidney cancer. CDR3s include the opening cysteine and the closing phenylalanine or tryptophan.

13	TRBV6-5	TRBJ2-7	CASSLPGSYEQYF
15	TRBV19	TRBJ2-7	CASSWGQGSSYEQYF
14	TRBV5-1	TRBJ2-5	CASSLAATQETQYF
15	TRBV7-9	TRBJ2-7	CASSPRDGYSYEQYF
12	TRBV27	TRBJ1-2	CASSSTGDGYTF
18	TRBV9	TRBJ2-2	CASSVTGGEGANTGELFF
14	TRBV7-9	TRBJ2-7	CASSLGPGPNEQYF
15	TRBV30	TRBJ2-2	CAWSTSGGDTGELFF
14	TRBV10-2	TRBJ2-1	CASSARVSYNEQFF
16	TRBV5-6	TRBJ2-3	CASSLFTGRITDTQYF
13	TRBV6-5	TRBJ2-7	CASSYWGGDEQYF
15	TRBV28	TRBJ2-1	CASSPTSGSSNEQFF
17	TRBV11-1	TRBJ1-1	CASSSLTGGLENTEAFF
14	TRBV5-8	TRBJ1-5	CASSLAGSNQPQHF
13	TRBV27	TRBJ1-2	CASSPSRTYGYTF
15	TRBV7-2	TRBJ2-7	CASSLGGSAVYEQYF
18	TRBV5-6	TRBJ1-1	CASSLAGWEAAMNTEAFF
15	TRBV27	TRBJ1-2	CASSPEQRLDYGYTF
14	TRBV27	TRBJ2-1	CASNGQGAYNEQFF
14	TRBV5-1	TRBJ2-7	CASSWGNGNYEQYF
19	TRBV7-2	TRBJ2-1	CASSFRGQGALSSYNEQFF
14	TRBV6-5	TRBJ1-2	CASSSFSGSYGYTF
15	TRBV21-1	TRBJ1-5	CATTRNNGGSQPQHF
16	TRBV27	TRBJ2-1	CASTPSADESYNEQFF
16	TRBV11-3	TRBJ2-1	CASSDRTSGGEDEQFF
15	TRBV15	TRBJ1-1	CATSRDSDVNTEAFF
13	TRBV6-1	TRBJ2-1	CVVDTFSYNEQFF
13	TRBV9	TRBJ1-1	CASSTGKATEAFF
15	TRBV2	TRBJ2-1	CASRAGTSMGNEQFF
16	TRBV4-3	TRBJ2-7	CASSQDRAPGSYEQYF
19	TRBV19	TRBJ1-5	CASSIGDGGAFYSNQPQHF
18	TRBV14	TRBJ1-3	CASSPVGGLGTPVNTIYF
13	TRBV6-6	TRBJ2-3	CASGAMETDTQYF
14	TRBV29-1	TRBJ1-5	CSVFWGDSNQPQHF
13	TRBV6-5	TRBJ2-7	CASSYRQTYEQYF
13	TRBV27	TRBJ1-2	CASSLSKAYGYTF
13	TRBV5-5	TRBJ1-1	CASSLEGGTEAFF
16	TRBV6-6	TRBJ2-7	CASSYSPSPGGGEQYF
13	TRBV19	TRBJ1-6	CASKTGDNSPLHF
14	TRBV25-1	TRBJ1-1	CASNSNRANTEAFF
17	TRBV16	TRBJ2-3	CASSHPGQGASTDTQYF
14	TRBV30	TRBJ1-2	CAWADDRKTYGYTF
15	TRBV4-1	TRBJ1-1	CASSQAHRGIPEAFF
15	TRBV27	TRBJ2-3	CASSGGSLLTDTQYF
11	TRBV27	TRBJ2-7	CASSLSYEQYF
15	TRBV5-5	TRBJ2-7	CASSFWDRGQYEQYF
13	TRBV5-4	TRBJ2-5	CASKGQSQETQYF
14	TRBV6-5	TRBJ1-2	CASSQGQDYYGYTF
14	TRBV27	TRBJ2-1	CASRIMGGRNEQFF
13	TRBV28	TRBJ2-5	CASSPLRAETQYF
13	TRBV27	TRBJ2-7	CASSSAPSYEQYF